This paragraph reports one TCR beta chain. The repertoire was sequenced with immunoSEQ multiplex PCR; TCRdb's copy has only in-frame clones and lacks some. The sample lists about 150,000 clones; more than 70% were seen once. These data come from a study of blood T cell repertoires in COVID-19. This CDR3 comprises 15 residues. V was pared by 2 bases and J by 7 bases, with 5 bases of the junction left unmatched. Germline CDR1 WNHNN, CDR2 SYGVQD (reference sequence). V is TRBV10-1 and J is TRBJ2-7; TRBD2 matches at 13 bases. Sequences were obtained from peripheral blood. The clonotype comes from a man between 60 and 70 years old with active or convalescent COVID-19. In DNA form, the CDR3 reads TGCGCCAGCAGTGAGGGACTAGCGGGAGATTTTGAGCAGTACTTC. This translates into CASSEGLAGDFEQYF.